This T cell receptor beta chain was documented in a study of monozygotic twins with inflammatory bowel disease. Study findings and constraints: Evidence failed to back one strong IBD-linked signal or clonotype.

For this clonotype: Its antigen is undetermined.

TCRdb re-called the 5' RACE reads, yielding one record per CDR3 amino acid sequence without DNA. The table for this sample gives 110,000 to 150,000 distinct CDR3 sequences. Sequenced material: blood. The receptor was derived from a human donor with ulcerative colitis or Crohn's disease, or a healthy co-twin of an affected twin (not recorded which).

The CDR3 reads CASKRDRESSQPQHF. The gene calls are TRBV2 and TRBJ1-5; without DNA, the TCRdb call of TRBD1 cannot be checked. Germline CDR1 and CDR2: SNHLY and FYNNEI. The CDR3 totals 15 residues.